Shown below are 13 T cell receptor beta chains from a single sample sequenced in a study of shared clonotypes between healthy human individuals. Using immunoSEQ multiplex PCR, the repertoire was profiled, and TCRdb retains in-frame clones only, with some absent. The table records some 2,400,000 clones, approximately 96% of them present only once. Material: naive CD4+ T cells sorted from blood. Noted subset: CD45RA+ positively selected. Receptor source: a man between 18 and 35 years old in good health.

V usage is TRBV2 and J usage is TRBJ1-2, with D maybe TRBD1 (6 bases). V was pared by 0 bases and J by 6 bases, with 26 bases between. The CDR3 loop spans 19 amino acids. Per germline, CDR1 SNHLY and CDR2 FYNNEI. CDR3 in amino acids: CASSEALRSVFWGADGYTF. The CDR3 region has the DNA TGTGCCAGCAGTGAAGCGCTTCGAAGCGTGTTTTGGGGGGCCGATGGCTACACCTTC.

This clone was seen a handful of times. The rearrangement uses TRBV6-1 and TRBJ1-1; no definite D call. The CDR3 consists of 13 residues. V was clipped by 2 bases and J by 1 base, with 5 bases between them. The V gene's germline CDR1 is MNHNS and CDR2 SASEGT. CDR3 sequence reads: CASSERENTEAFF. CDR3 coding DNA: TGTGCCAGCAGTGAACGGGAGAACACTGAAGCTTTCTTT.

J is TRBJ2-1 and V is TRBV5-1, with a possible D match to TRBD2 (6 bases). This CDR3 comprises 18 residues. The V gene's germline CDR1 is SGHRS and CDR2 YFSETQ. Trimming took 4 bases from V and 4 from J, leaving 24 bases between them. The CDR3 loop reads CASSLGLLGLTRYNEQFF. For the CDR3, the DNA is TGCGCCAGCAGCCTGGGCCTACTAGGACTAACCAGATACAATGAGCAGTTCTTC.

The gene calls are TRBV5-4 and TRBJ1-1; TRBD1 might be the D (5 bases). The germline gives CDR1 SGHNT, CDR2 YYREEE (reference sequence). This CDR3 spans 13 amino acids. V lost 4 bases to trimming and J lost 6 bases, with 13 bases between them. CDR3 loop: CASSLQGGPEAFF. CDR3 DNA sequence: TGTGCCAGCAGCCTCCAGGGAGGTCCTGAAGCTTTCTTT.

This sequence joins TRBV18 and TRBJ1-1; weak D call: TRBD1 (6 bases). Germline assignment: CDR1 KGHSH and CDR2 LQKENI. V was pared by 0 bases and J by 1 base, with 12 bases between. The CDR3 has 16 residues. The CDR3 nucleotides read TGTGCCAGCTCACCACCGAAGGTACAGGGGAACACTGAAGCTTTCTTT. It specifies CASSPPKVQGNTEAFF.

As DNA, the CDR3 is TGTGCCAGCAGCCCAGACACCTTCTATGGCTACACCTTC. The encoded protein is CASSPDTFYGYTF. The chain combines TRBV6-5 with TRBJ1-2, with D hard to call. The CDR3 spans 13 residues. Germline CDR1 and CDR2: MNHEY and SVGAGI. Trimming removed 6 bases at V and 4 bases at J, with 12 bases between.

This clone came up once. In nucleotides, the CDR3 is TGTGCCAGCAGTGAAGTTGTAGGGGTTCTCTCTGGAAACACCATATATTTT. Translating gives CASSEVVGVLSGNTIYF. The J gene is TRBJ1-3, the V gene TRBV6-1; the D gene is possibly TRBD1 (5 bases). V lost 1 base to trimming and J lost 0 bases, with 13 bases between them. The germline CDR1 and CDR2 sequences are MNHNS and SASEGT. This CDR3 is built from 17 residues.

The chain uses TRBV7-9 and TRBJ1-6; 9 bases are a match to TRBD1. This CDR3 is 14 amino acids long. With 6 bases clipped from V and 8 bases from J, the junction kept 5 bases outside the gene matches. Germline lookup yields CDR1 SEHNR and CDR2 FQNEAQ (reference sequence). The DNA for the CDR3 is TGTGCCAGCAGTCGGGACAGGGCCGATTCACCCCTCCACTTT. It translates to CASSRDRADSPLHF. The variable domain in full, with the rest retrieved from reference TRBV7-9 and TRBJ1-6, is DTGVSQNPRHKITKRGQNVTFRCDPISEHNRLYWYRQTLGQGPEFLTYFQNEAQLEKSRLLSDRFSAERPKGSFSTLEIQRTEQGDSAMYLCASSRDRADSPLHFGNGTRLTVT.

This clone showed up just once. This chain links TRBV6-5 with TRBJ2-7; D not resolved. The CDR3 length is 15 residues. Germline V gives CDR1 MNHEY, CDR2 SVGAGI. Trimming shortened V by 5 bases and J by 0 bases, and 14 bases separated the two germline ends. CDR3 sequence reads: CASSTRAGPSYEQYF. CDR3 in DNA: TGTGCCAGCAGTACCCGCGCCGGGCCCTCCTACGAGCAGTACTTC.

In its sample, this clone was seen once. The V gene is TRBV5-6, the J gene TRBJ1-2; D ambiguous. The V and J ends lost 3 bases and 2 bases respectively, with 8 bases between them. CDR1 and CDR2 from the germline V gene are SGHDT and YYEEEE. CDR3 size: 13 residues. The CDR3 region is CASSYLTNYGYTF. CDR3 nucleotide sequence: TGTGCCAGCAGCTATCTAACGAACTATGGCTACACCTTC.

This chain joins TRBV4-3 and TRBJ1-5; maybe TRBD1 (5 bases). This CDR3 spans 15 amino acids. V dropped 1 base and J dropped 6 bases, with 13 bases sitting between them. Germline V CDR1 and CDR2: LGHNA, YSLEER. The CDR3 protein is CASSQAGQVGQPQHF. DNA of the CDR3: TGCGCCAGCAGCCAAGCGGGGCAGGTTGGTCAGCCCCAGCATTTT.

The J gene is TRBJ1-1, the V gene TRBV18; D gene unclear. The CDR3 contains 14 residues. V lost 1 base and J 0 bases, leaving 6 bases between the germline ends. Looked up from germline, CDR1 is KGHSH and CDR2 is LQKENI. The CDR3 nucleotides are TGTGCCAGCTCACCACAGGCCCTGAACACTGAAGCTTTCTTT. Translation gives CASSPQALNTEAFF.

The CDR3, as DNA: TGTGCCAGCTCACATGGGACAGAAGCTTATGGCTACACCTTC. It codes for CASSHGTEAYGYTF. The chain couples TRBV18 to TRBJ1-2, with 7 bases aligning to TRBD1. CDR3 length: 14 amino acids. Germline values: CDR1 KGHSH, CDR2 LQKENI. Trimming at V came to 4 bases and at J to 5 bases, leaving 7 bases not matched to a gene.